Detailed here is one T cell receptor (beta chain). Its target is not known. This entry belongs to a study of CD8+CD57+ T cells in acquired aplastic anemia. Study details: Yields of DNA that came from sorted CD4+ and CD8+ cells averaged about 3 ug. Study-level results: There were 25 to 35 CD8+ CDR3 sequences that occurred in both patients and controls. Patient and control CD8+ Simpson's diversity was not significantly different.

The TCR beta profiling, which covered VDJ combination and CDR3 sequence, was carried out using genomic DNA as the template. TCRdb processed the reads anew with MiXCR; each CDR3 protein has one entry. The table shows 150,000 to 200,000 distinct CDR3 sequences, with 71% occurring only once. CDR3 length equals 14 residues. Germline CDR1 reads SNHLY; CDR2 reads FYNNEI. Between the trimmed V and J ends, which lost 8 bases and 5 bases, there was a span of 13 bases. In patients chosen for sequencing, flow cytometry had shown CD8+CD57+ cell expansion. The receptor's source is a human donor with aplastic anemia. The sample was sorted CD4+, CD8+, or CD8+CD57+ T cells (not recorded which) from PBMCs. The genes are TRBV2 and TRBJ1-6; D gene uncertain. CDR3 sequence (DNA): TGTGCCAGCGCCACATCTCGGAATAATTCACCCCTCCACTTT. This sequence encodes CASATSRNNSPLHF.